This TCR beta chain was retrieved from a study of blood T cells in healthy people across ages. Trimming removed 0 bases at V and 2 bases at J, with 9 bases between. This CDR3 contains 16 residues. Germline assignment: CDR1 SGHRS and CDR2 YFSETQ. Combining a sample-barcoded 5' primer with a J-beta primer mix, a second PCR ran for roughly 7 to 12 cycles. One entry per CDR3 protein, called by TCRdb with MiXCR from the 5' RACE reads. The sample shows about 840,000 distinct CDR3 sequences, 25% to 30% of them seen only once. General study results and limits: Strong correlation was found linking TCR beta diversity to naive T cell percentage. Both higher diversity and more naive CD4+ cells marked long-lived donors when set against aged donors.

This clonotype was picked up a small number of times. What it binds is unknown. This same sample was also taken into another study, of T cells of mothers and their children.

The specimen was blood. The TCR originated in a woman aged 40 to 50 in good health. The V and J genes are TRBV5-1 and TRBJ1-6; TRBD1 might be the D (6 bases). Here the CDR3 reads CASSLVRTAYNSPLHF. The CDR3 DNA sequence: TGCGCCAGCAGCTTGGTTCGGACAGCCTATAATTCACCCCTCCACTTT.